A selection of T cell receptor beta chains follows, all from one sample in a study of Ad26.COV2.S vaccination and SARS-CoV-2 variants. Data came from immunoSEQ multiplex PCR; TCRdb stores just in-frame clones and leaves some out. The sample includes about 400,000 clones, around 91% seen only once; the top ten take under 2%. Sample: peripheral blood, taken in a trial of Ad26.COV2.S vaccine versus placebo. These receptors all stem from a person aged 18-60 years who received the Ad26.COV2.S COVID-19 vaccine or a placebo. Each CDR3 is given with its conserved first and last residue. Each record gives: V gene, D gene, clone size, J gene, CDR3 protein, CDR3 DNA. A D gene is named only where the DNA matches it firmly. Rows may omit the clone size; those that give it use once, few, many or a size class.

v_call: TRBV6-1
d_call: .
clone_size: .
j_call: TRBJ2-7
cdr3_aa: CASSEAMGYEQYF
cdr3_nt: TGTGCCAGCAGTGAAGCGATGGGGTACGAGCAGTACTTC

v_call: TRBV29-1
d_call: .
clone_size: .
j_call: TRBJ1-1
cdr3_aa: CSVTTGSMNTEAFF
cdr3_nt: TGCAGCGTAACGACAGGAAGTATGAACACTGAAGCTTTCTTT

v_call: TRBV7-2
d_call: TRBD1
clone_size: .
j_call: TRBJ1-2
cdr3_aa: CASSVGQGLMYGYTF
cdr3_nt: TGTGCCAGCAGCGTGGGACAGGGATTAATGTATGGCTACACCTTC

v_call: TRBV27
d_call: TRBD1
clone_size: .
j_call: TRBJ2-3
cdr3_aa: CASSPGQGPQYF
cdr3_nt: TGTGCCAGCAGTCCCGGACAGGGCCCGCAGTATTTT

v_call: TRBV10-3
d_call: .
clone_size: once
j_call: TRBJ2-2
cdr3_aa: CAISDQANTGELFF
cdr3_nt: TGTGCCATCAGTGACCAAGCGAACACCGGGGAGCTGTTTTTT

v_call: TRBV1
d_call: .
clone_size: .
j_call: TRBJ2-7
cdr3_aa: CTSSHGDRGEQYF
cdr3_nt: TGCACCAGCAGCCATGGAGACAGAGGCGAGCAGTACTTC

v_call: TRBV19
d_call: TRBD2
clone_size: .
j_call: TRBJ2-3
cdr3_aa: CASSILSGRRSTDTQYF
cdr3_nt: TGTGCCAGTAGTATCCTTAGCGGGAGGAGGAGCACAGATACGCAGTATTTT

v_call: TRBV7-2
d_call: TRBD2
clone_size: .
j_call: TRBJ2-5
cdr3_aa: CASSLGRGASSGTQYF
cdr3_nt: TGTGCCAGCAGCCTCGGGCGGGGGGCTTCATCGGGGACCCAGTACTTC

v_call: TRBV12-1
d_call: .
clone_size: .
j_call: TRBJ1-4
cdr3_aa: CASTAREKLFF
cdr3_nt: TGTGCCAGCACTGCGAGGGAAAAACTGTTTTTT

v_call: TRBV9
d_call: TRBD1
clone_size: .
j_call: TRBJ2-2
cdr3_aa: CASSVLDRAGELFF
cdr3_nt: TGTGCCAGCAGCGTGCTGGACAGGGCCGGGGAGCTGTTTTTT

v_call: TRBV4-2
d_call: TRBD2
clone_size: .
j_call: TRBJ2-3
cdr3_aa: CATGSGKFGSDTQYF
cdr3_nt: TGTGCCACTGGGAGCGGGAAATTTGGGTCAGATACGCAGTATTTT

v_call: TRBV12-5
d_call: TRBD2
clone_size: .
j_call: TRBJ2-7
cdr3_aa: CASGLVPRWDPSGRLREQYF
cdr3_nt: TGTGCTAGTGGTTTGGTACCTCGTTGGGACCCTAGCGGGAGATTACGCGAGCAGTACTTC

v_call: TRBV19
d_call: TRBD1
clone_size: .
j_call: TRBJ1-5
cdr3_aa: CASSRDRNQPQHF
cdr3_nt: TGTGCCAGTAGTAGGGACAGGAATCAGCCCCAGCATTTT

v_call: TRBV7-9
d_call: TRBD2
clone_size: .
j_call: TRBJ2-3
cdr3_aa: CASSLGLAGVNTDTQYF
cdr3_nt: TGTGCCAGCAGCTTAGGACTAGCGGGAGTGAACACAGATACGCAGTATTTT

v_call: TRBV18
d_call: .
clone_size: .
j_call: TRBJ2-4
cdr3_aa: CASSPRPIAKNIQYF
cdr3_nt: TGTGCCAGCTCACCCCGCCCTATAGCCAAAAACATTCAGTACTTC

v_call: TRBV7-9
d_call: TRBD1
clone_size: .
j_call: TRBJ1-5
cdr3_aa: CASSLAAGGHNQPQHF
cdr3_nt: TGTGCCAGCAGCTTAGCTGCAGGGGGTCACAATCAGCCCCAGCATTTT

v_call: TRBV5-1
d_call: .
clone_size: few
j_call: TRBJ2-3
cdr3_aa: CASSLAVLYTDTQYF
cdr3_nt: TGCGCCAGCAGCTTGGCAGTACTCTACACAGATACGCAGTATTTT